The next 24 T cell receptor beta chains were all read from a single sample in a study of blood T cell repertoires in COVID-19. Profiling relied on immunoSEQ multiplex PCR, and the TCRdb table lists in-frame clones only, not all of them. The sample has roughly 230,000 clones; around 90% are singletons. Sequences were obtained from peripheral blood. Source of these receptors: a woman in her sixties with COVID-19, enrolled during active disease.

The chain carries TRBV19 and TRBJ1-3; TRBD1 is a possible D gene (5 bases). The CDR3 runs to 17 residues. V was cut by 3 bases and J by 0 bases, with 15 bases left in between. Germline CDR1 LNHDA, CDR2 SQIVND (reference sequence). The CDR3 DNA sequence: TGTGCCAGTAGTATTTTTGGACGGGGGGACTCTGGAAACACCATATATTTT. Its protein is CASSIFGRGDSGNTIYF.

The chain employs TRBV30 and TRBJ1-4; TRBD1 matches at 8 bases. Germline values: CDR1 GTSNPN, CDR2 SVGIG (reference sequence). J lost 4 bases, V lost 0 bases, and 10 bases had no gene match. CDR3 size: 17 residues. The CDR3 bases are TGTGCCTGGAGTGTAAGGGGCCAGGGGGCTAATAATGAAAAACTGTTTTTT. It specifies CAWSVRGQGANNEKLFF.

The CDR3 coding sequence is TGTGCCAGCAGTTACTCGAGAGGAGCGGCTTTCTTT. Protein product: CASSYSRGAAFF. The rearrangement links TRBV6-5 to TRBJ1-1; no reliable D call. Deletions cut 0 bases from V and 11 bases from J, with 10 bases between. Per germline, CDR1 MNHEY and CDR2 SVGAGI. CDR3 length: 12 amino acids.

This clone has only a few counts. This rearrangement joins TRBV6-1 to TRBJ1-5, with no clear D. V gave up 7 bases and J gave up 6 bases, with 10 bases separating them. Germline lookup yields CDR1 MNHNS and CDR2 SASEGT. The length of the CDR3 is 12 residues. CDR3 sequence reads: CASNQAGQPQHF. The CDR3 bases are TGTGCCAGCAACCAGGCGGGTCAGCCCCAGCATTTT.

The chain links TRBV7-2 to TRBJ2-7, with 9 bases aligning to TRBD2. Germline V gives CDR1 SGHTA, CDR2 FQGNSA. Trimming took 4 bases from V and 0 from J; bases not matched to a gene: 4. This CDR3 has 15 residues. CDR3 protein: CASSSTSGSSYEQYF. The CDR3 nucleotides read TGTGCCAGCAGCTCGACTAGCGGTAGCTCCTACGAGCAGTACTTC.

This clone showed up just a few times. The rearrangement links TRBV7-9 to TRBJ2-2; D not certain. Trimming removed 3 bases at V and 5 bases at J, with 4 bases between. Germline CDR1 and CDR2: SEHNR and FQNEAQ (reference sequence). This CDR3 has 12 amino acids. DNA of the CDR3: TGTGCCAGCAGCTTGACTACCGGGGAGCTGTTTTTT. This encodes CASSLTTGELFF.

The chain recombines TRBV10-3 with TRBJ2-1; 7 positions match TRBD2. V dropped 7 bases and J dropped 6; count of bases not matched to a gene: 12. Germline values: CDR1 ENHRY, CDR2 SYGVKD. The CDR3 has 15 amino acids. The DNA of the CDR3 is TGTGCCATCATGGAAGCGGGGCGTTTGGGCAATGAGCAGTTCTTC. Protein: CAIMEAGRLGNEQFF.

J is TRBJ1-3 and V is TRBV7-9; 7 bases agree with TRBD1. The germline gives CDR1 SEHNR, CDR2 FQNEAQ (reference sequence). This CDR3 is built from 16 residues. J was trimmed by 0 bases and V by 6 bases; bases with no gene match: 8. CDR3 sequence reads: CASRDKGQSSGNTIYF. In nucleotides, the CDR3 is TGTGCCAGCAGAGATAAGGGACAGTCCTCTGGAAACACCATATATTTT.

J is TRBJ2-2 and V is TRBV2; perhaps TRBD2 as D (6 bases). This CDR3 has 13 residues. In germline, CDR1 is SNHLY, CDR2 FYNNEI. V gave up 8 bases and J gave up 4 bases, with 11 bases separating them. The CDR3 DNA reads TGTGCCAGCCGCAGGGAGGTCACCGGGGAGCTGTTTTTT. It yields the protein CASRREVTGELFF.

J is TRBJ1-3 and V is TRBV18; D unresolved. This CDR3 is 15 amino acids long. Trimming shortened V by 3 bases and J by 0 bases, and 9 bases separated the two germline ends. Germline CDR1 is KGHSH and CDR2 is LQKENI. For the CDR3, the DNA is TGTGCCAGCTCACCGCGACTCAGCTCTGGAAACACCATATATTTT. Translated: CASSPRLSSGNTIYF.

The CDR3 nucleotides read TGTGCCAGCATGAGCGGGGGGGTGTATGAGCAGTTCTTC. It specifies CASMSGGVYEQFF. J is TRBJ2-1 and V is TRBV11-2, with 10 positions matching TRBD2. With 7 bases clipped from V and 8 bases from J, the junction kept 5 bases outside the gene matches. The germline gives CDR1 SGHAT, CDR2 FQNNGV. This CDR3 has 13 amino acids.

J is TRBJ1-5 and V is TRBV2; D call uncertain. Trimming pared 6 bases from V and 10 bases from J, leaving 10 bases between. Germline lookup yields CDR1 SNHLY and CDR2 FYNNEI. This CDR3 spans 11 amino acids. DNA for the CDR3: TGTGCCAGCAGAGACCGGGGACCCCAGCATTTT. Translation gives CASRDRGPQHF. The whole variable domain, remainder taken from reference TRBV2 and TRBJ1-5, is EPEVTQTPSHQVTQMGQEVILRCVPISNHLYFYWYRQILGQKVEFLVSFYNNEISEKSEIFDDQFSVERPDGSNFTLKIRSTKLEDSAMYFCASRDRGPQHFGDGTRLSIL.

To note about this clone: Germline is not matched at one junction end, which may reflect a read error. The chain has TRBV4-1 and TRBJ1-1; tentatively, D is TRBD1 (5 bases). The germline gives CDR1 MGHRA, CDR2 YSYEKL. CDR3 length: 10 amino acids. CDR3 in amino acids: CASSQGPGVF. The DNA for the CDR3 is TGCGCCAGCAGCCAAGGTCCGGGGGTGTTT.

The CDR3 protein is CASSFLRGNEQFF. The CDR3 nucleotides are TGTGCCAGCAGTTTCCTGCGGGGGAATGAGCAGTTCTTC. The J gene is TRBJ2-1, the V gene TRBV6-5; 7 bases line up with TRBD2. V lost 4 bases, J lost 7 bases, and 4 bases stayed unmatched. This CDR3 has 13 residues. Germline assignment: CDR1 MNHEY and CDR2 SVGAGI.

This sequence joins TRBV10-3 and TRBJ1-2, with TRBD1 matching 10 bases. This CDR3 region has 15 residues. The V gene's germline CDR1 is ENHRY and CDR2 SYGVKD. Losses at the gene ends were 2 bases for V and 10 bases for J; bases not matched to a gene: 10. CDR3 DNA sequence: TGTGCCATCAGTGAGGCTGACAGGGGGCCCGGAGACTACACCTTC. Amino acid sequence: CAISEADRGPGDYTF.

The chain links TRBV7-8 to TRBJ2-7; D might be TRBD2 (7 bases). The V and J ends lost 1 base and 6 bases respectively, with 16 bases between them. The CDR3 length is 15 residues. Germline lookup yields CDR1 SGHVS and CDR2 FQNEAQ. The CDR3 loop reads CASSLESGGRPEQYF. CDR3 sequence (DNA): TGTGCCAGCAGCTTAGAGTCCGGGGGGCGGCCCGAGCAGTACTTC.

The V call is TRBV23-1, the J call TRBJ1-1, with no clear D. TRBV23-1 is an ORF for which the function is uncertain. There are 17 residues in the CDR3. V was cut by 6 bases and J by 8 bases, with 28 bases left in between. This CDR3 is CASSRHGGTNLVLEAFF. The CDR3 DNA sequence: TGCGCCAGCAGCAGACACGGAGGAACCAATTTGGTCCTAGAAGCTTTCTTT.

This sequence joins TRBV4-3 and TRBJ1-2; 7 nucleotides match TRBD1. The CDR3 totals 16 residues. Germline CDR1 and CDR2: LGHNA and YSLEER. V gave up 5 bases and J gave up 2 bases; unmatched junction bases: 11. CDR3 amino acids: CASSFGDSRINYGYTF. CDR3 DNA sequence: TGCGCCAGCAGCTTCGGGGACAGTCGTATAAACTATGGCTACACCTTC.

This rearrangement joins TRBV2 to TRBJ1-5; 9 positions match TRBD1. Looked up from germline, CDR1 is SNHLY and CDR2 is FYNNEI. V lost 6 bases to trimming and J lost 10 bases; unmatched junction nucleotides: 10. The CDR3 is made up of 14 amino acids. The CDR3 nucleotides read TGTGCCAGCAGCTCGGGACAGGGAAGAAGACCCCAGCATTTT. It translates to CASSSGQGRRPQHF.

The chain employs TRBV6-2 or TRBV6-3 and TRBJ1-2, with no clear D. There are 15 residues in the CDR3. Germline V gene sequence: CDR1 MNHEY, CDR2 SVGEGT. Trimming shortened V by 6 bases and J by 7 bases, and 21 bases separated the two germline ends. The CDR3: CASSQDVLLEPGYTF. CDR3 in DNA: TGTGCCAGCAGCCAGGACGTACTACTAGAGCCTGGCTACACCTTC.

This clone was observed once. The chain combines TRBV7-9 with TRBJ1-2; the match to TRBD1 covers 9 bases. V was pared by 6 bases and J by 4 bases, with 3 bases of the junction left unmatched. The CDR3 has 13 amino acids. Germline-derived CDR1 and CDR2 are SEHNR and FQNEAQ (reference sequence). The CDR3 loop is CASSTGGTYGYTF. The CDR3 DNA reads TGTGCCAGCAGTACAGGGGGCACCTATGGCTACACCTTC.

The gene calls are TRBV6-2 or TRBV6-3 and TRBJ2-7, with 8 bases fitting TRBD1. This CDR3 contains 12 residues. After removal of 6 bases from V and 5 bases from J, the junction contained 3 bases not matched to a gene. Germline loops: CDR1 MNHEY, CDR2 SVGEGT. CDR3 sequence: CASSPDRDEQYF. Written as DNA, the CDR3 is TGTGCCAGCAGCCCGGACAGGGACGAGCAGTACTTC.

The CDR3 DNA reads TGTGCCAGCAGTGAGCGTTACAATGAGCAGTTCTTC. Translation gives CASSERYNEQFF. V usage is TRBV27 and J usage is TRBJ2-1; D is undetermined. The length of the CDR3 is 12 residues. Trimming shortened V by 5 bases and J by 4 bases, and 6 bases separated the two germline ends. CDR1 and CDR2 (germline): MNHEY, SMNVEV (reference sequence).

In this sample, this clone turned up once. J is TRBJ1-1 and V is TRBV6-4; maybe TRBD1 (6 bases). Germline values: CDR1 MRHNA, CDR2 SNTAGT. V was clipped by 4 bases and J by 1 base, with 13 bases between them. CDR3 length equals 15 residues. The chain's CDR3 is CASSAGDIGNTEAFF. CDR3 bases: TGTGCCAGCAGTGCTGGGGACATAGGGAACACTGAAGCTTTCTTT.